This T cell receptor (beta chain) was sequenced in a study of blood T cells in healthy people across ages. The CDR3 consists of 16 residues. Germline CDR1 and CDR2: SGHRS and YFSETQ. The germline V and J ends were trimmed by 2 bases and 0 bases, with 13 bases remaining between them. Findings and caveats of the study: Nothing was known about donor CMV status, and this possibly confounded expanded clonotype changes. Age brought a roughly linear fall in TCR beta diversity measured per million T cells.

As regards this clonotype: Its antigen is as yet unknown.

Each sample yielded at least 5 micrograms of PBMC total RNA. Together with a sample-barcoded 5' primer, a J-beta primer mix was included in a second PCR lasting about 7 to 12 cycles. Each cDNA molecule carried a tag from a template-switch adaptor that contained 12 random nucleotides. TCRdb itself ran the 5' RACE reads through MiXCR, one entry per CDR3 protein. The sample has some 1.4 million distinct CDR3 sequences; 42% are singletons. The sequenced sample consisted of blood. The sequence derives from a woman in her late teens or twenties in good health. The J gene is TRBJ2-3, the V gene TRBV5-1; possibly TRBD1 or TRBD2 for D (6 bases each). CDR3 bases: TGCGCCAGCAGCTTTGAGTCGGGGGCTAGCACAGATACGCAGTATTTT. Protein product: CASSFESGASTDTQYF.